Detailed here is one TCR beta chain. In Cohort 3, a recovered donor had either two negative PCRs, clearance, or symptom resolution. Assay: immunoSEQ multiplex PCR; the TCRdb copy retains only in-frame clones and omits some. The sample shows about 400,000 clones, roughly 89% of them seen only once. The data were obtained in a study of blood T cell repertoires in COVID-19. Study-level information: In each case, the material was cDNA or gDNA derived from T cells, B-cell-depleted T cells, or PBMCs.

The source material was PBMCs or T cells enriched from blood (not recorded which). The clonotype comes from a woman aged 30 to 39 who had recovered from COVID-19.

CDR3 residues: CASSFGQGPSYEQYF. For the CDR3, the DNA is TGTGCCAGCAGCTTCGGACAGGGCCCCTCCTACGAGCAGTACTTC. The chain combines TRBV11-2 with TRBJ2-7; 8 bases are a match to TRBD1. Per the germline V gene, CDR1 is SGHAT and CDR2 is FQNNGV. The CDR3 has 15 residues. V lost 3 bases to trimming and J lost 0 bases; unmatched junction nucleotides: 4.